The rows below give T cell receptor beta chains drawn from one sample of a study of shared clonotypes between healthy human individuals. This table comes from immunoSEQ multiplex PCR, and its TCRdb copy is limited to in-frame clones, with some not included. The sample contains more than 2 million clones, about 94% of which appear only once. Sequenced sample: naive CD8+ T cells from PBMCs. Source of these receptors: a man between 18 and 29 years old in good health. Some clones in this sample may be carry-over from other donors' samples. CDR3s leave out the opening cysteine and the closing phenylalanine or tryptophan. Only part of the rows carry a size: once, few, many, or a class if the clone is expanded.

TRBV7-3	.	TRBJ2-1	ASSPVAGGRGEQF
TRBV9	.	TRBJ2-5	ASSLKDRGLGETQY
TRBV9	.	TRBJ1-5	ASSEGQLNQPQH
TRBV9	.	TRBJ1-1	ASSPGQGNTEAF
TRBV16	.	TRBJ2-7	ASVPGTLSYEQY
TRBV6-5	once	TRBJ2-1	ASSYSVGVEINEQF
TRBV7-9	few	TRBJ2-1	ASSETGYSNEQF
TRBV30	.	TRBJ2-3	AWSESTSTDTQY
TRBV10-3	.	TRBJ2-2	AISDATIRGAAGELF
TRBV11-3	once	TRBJ2-5	ASSPRTGGLETQY
TRBV10-3	.	TRBJ1-2	AILGLDDGYT
TRBV7-8	once	TRBJ2-1	ASSLPPLRELYNEQF
TRBV27	.	TRBJ2-7	ASRSRGTSFAEQY
TRBV27	.	TRBJ2-1	ASSFSGRAVNEQF
TRBV7-6	.	TRBJ2-3	ASSRGGTDTQY
TRBV27	.	TRBJ1-2	ASGQNRGRDYGYT
TRBV29-1	.	TRBJ1-2	SVEDSDRGTYGYT
TRBV7-7	.	TRBJ2-1	ASSFSTSGITEQF
TRBV19	.	TRBJ2-3	ASTLRSTDTQY
TRBV28	once	TRBJ2-7	ASSPLGQGYEQY
TRBV2	.	TRBJ2-5	ASSERESETQY
TRBV19	.	TRBJ1-2	ASRSRDGSYLSYGYT
TRBV27	.	TRBJ2-7	ASSLSSGRLYEQY
TRBV25-1	few	TRBJ1-2	ASSEPTGYGYT
TRBV6-1	.	TRBJ1-2	ASSEAGRSNYGYT
TRBV11-2	.	TRBJ1-2	ASSLEAGFNGYT
TRBV6-5	.	TRBJ1-1	ASSLTTGNTEAF
TRBV7-7	.	TRBJ1-1	ASSLGRNTEAF
TRBV7-2	.	TRBJ2-2	ASSLQSGDNTGELF
TRBV7-9	.	TRBJ2-7	ASSLGRGEQY
TRBV27	.	TRBJ1-1	ASSLFVGNTEAF
TRBV19	.	TRBJ2-7	ASSSRPYEQY
TRBV2	.	TRBJ2-7	ASSGSYEQY
TRBV11-2	.	TRBJ2-7	ASSFGTGYEQY
TRBV6-4	.	TRBJ1-1	ANRVEPRRAF
TRBV7-9	.	TRBJ2-1	ASPRLAGDNEQF
TRBV15	.	TRBJ2-7	ATSRDLGQGHEQY
TRBV27	once	TRBJ2-2	ASSFLGANTGELF
TRBV9	.	TRBJ2-7	ASSVVTSGEQY
TRBV9	.	TRBJ2-7	ASSVADSGSYEQY
TRBV19	.	TRBJ2-5	ASGRTGASETQY
TRBV9	.	TRBJ2-5	ASSAHRAGPWETQY
TRBV27	.	TRBJ2-7	ASSLWQGGDEQY